The 2 T cell receptor beta chains in this list originate from one sample, sequenced in a study of cytomegalovirus exposure and HLA in healthy donors. Both 60 Vbeta primers and 13 Jbeta primers went into the PCR. Using immunoSEQ multiplex PCR, the repertoire was profiled, and TCRdb retains in-frame clones only, with some absent. The sample consists of 100,000 to 150,000 clones, roughly 9.6% of them appearing once. The sequenced material came from PBMCs. These receptor sequences come from a woman between 35 and 50 years old in good health and CMV-seropositive.

The sample holds a few counts of this clone. The junction departs from germline at one end; a sequencing error may be responsible. V and J are TRBV9 and TRBJ1-2; 8 positions match TRBD1. CDR3 size: 13 residues. CDR1 and CDR2 from the germline V gene are SGDLS and YYNGEE. The CDR3 region has the DNA TGTGCCAGCAGAAACAGGACAGGGAATTTCGTCTTTTTC. Amino acids: CASRNRTGNFVFF.

The V and J genes are TRBV4-1 and TRBJ2-7; 7 nucleotides agree with TRBD1. Trimming took 3 bases from V and 5 from J; bases not matched to a gene: 7. The CDR3 loop spans 14 amino acids. Germline loops: CDR1 MGHRA, CDR2 YSYEKL. CDR3 amino acids: CASSQPDRANEQYF. CDR3 coding DNA: TGCGCCAGCAGCCAGCCAGACAGGGCCAACGAGCAGTACTTC.